One T cell receptor beta chain is described in this entry. The data are from a study of OX40 agonist ivuxolimab in advanced cancers. Clones were sequenced by immunoSEQ multiplex PCR, and TCRdb holds only the in-frame ones, with some missing. The table has 60,000 or so clones, 80% to 90% seen once. This clonotype was obtained from an adult with an advanced solid tumor such as melanoma, head and neck, liver or kidney cancer. Sample: CD4+ or CD8+ T cells sorted from blood, taken in a trial of the OX40 agonist ivuxolimab.

CDR3 sequence (DNA): TGTGCCAGTACCGGATTCGGAGAAAAACTGTTTTTT. It is translated as CASTGFGEKLFF. The chain has TRBV19 and TRBJ1-4, with D unresolved. V shed 7 bases and J shed 8 bases, with 11 bases lying between them. Germline-derived CDR1 and CDR2 are LNHDA and SQIVND (reference sequence). This CDR3 is 12 amino acids long.